The next 22 T cell receptor beta chains were all read from a single sample in a study of T cells after yellow fever vaccination. MiXCR, applied by TCRdb to the 5' RACE reads, yields one record per CDR3 protein. The data contain roughly 150,000 distinct CDR3 sequences, about 7.7% of them singletons. The sequencing here drew on CD4+ T cells sorted from PBMCs, taken 5 days after the yellow fever booster vaccination. These receptors originate from a man aged 30 to 39 who received the YFV17D yellow fever vaccine.

This clonotype has only a few counts. This chain links TRBV12-3 or TRBV12-4 with TRBJ1-1; D call uncertain. There are 13 residues in the CDR3. Trimming shortened V by 4 bases and J by 1 base, and 7 bases separated the two germline ends. CDR3 amino acids: CASSSRANTEAFF. CDR3 nucleotide sequence: TGTGCCAGCAGTTCGAGGGCGAACACTGAAGCTTTCTTT.

There are many counts of this clonotype. V gene TRBV5-1 combines with J gene TRBJ2-2, with D possibly matching TRBD2 (6 bases). CDR3 length: 14 residues. CDR1 is SGHRS, CDR2 YFSETQ, per germline. The V gene lost 3 bases and the J gene lost 6 bases, with 12 bases spanning the gap. CDR3 in amino acids: CASSSRLEAGELFF. The CDR3 DNA is TGCGCCAGCAGCTCAAGACTAGAAGCCGGGGAGCTGTTTTTT.

This clonotype was observed many times. The chain joins TRBV7-9 to TRBJ2-3, with 9 bases lining up with TRBD1. Germline V gives CDR1 SEHNR, CDR2 FQNEAQ (reference sequence). The CDR3 runs to 13 residues. After removal of 9 bases from V and 5 bases from J, the junction contained 6 bases not matched to a gene. The chain's CDR3 is CASGDRVEDTQYF. For the CDR3, the DNA is TGTGCCAGTGGGGACAGGGTGGAAGATACGCAGTATTTT.

This clonotype has only a few counts. The V call is TRBV6-5, the J call TRBJ2-1; D gene ambiguous. This CDR3 has 13 amino acids. The V gene lost 5 bases and the J gene lost 3 bases, with 8 bases spanning the gap. The germline V gene has CDR1 MNHEY and CDR2 SVGAGI. The CDR3 DNA sequence: TGTGCCAGCAGTAACACAGTCTACAATGAGCAGTTCTTC. The encoded protein is CASSNTVYNEQFF.

This clonotype was counted ten times or more. The chain is built from TRBV7-2 and TRBJ2-4; 10 positions match TRBD1. The germline CDR1 and CDR2 sequences are SGHTA and FQGNSA. The V gene end was trimmed by 1 base and the J gene end by 3 bases; junction bases not matched to a gene: 6. The CDR3 is 17 residues long. CDR3 DNA: TGTGCCAGCAGCTTAGTGGTCGGGACAGGGGTCAAAAACATTCAGTACTTC. It codes for CASSLVVGTGVKNIQYF.

This clonotype was recorded at least ten times. The chain carries TRBV4-3 and TRBJ2-7, with D possibly being TRBD2 (5 bases). Trimming left V 1 base short and J 3 bases short, with 16 bases between. Germline V gene sequence: CDR1 LGHNA, CDR2 YSLEER. The CDR3 length is 16 residues. CDR3 nucleotides: TGCGCCAGCAGCCAAGTTCTGGACTCACCCATCTACGAGCAGTACTTC. Its translation: CASSQVLDSPIYEQYF.

This clonotype has ten or more counts. V usage is TRBV6-2 or TRBV6-3 and J usage is TRBJ2-7; D is uncertain. Between the trimmed V and J ends, which lost 7 bases and 3 bases, there was a span of 7 bases. Germline lookup yields CDR1 MNHEY and CDR2 SVGEGT. The CDR3 sequence is 11 residues long. CDR3 sequence: CASTKNYEQYF. The CDR3, as DNA: TGTGCCAGCACTAAGAACTACGAGCAGTACTTC.

This clonotype occurred many times. The genes are TRBV7-6 and TRBJ2-1; D might be TRBD1 or TRBD2, each matching 5 bases. With 0 bases removed from V and 9 bases from J, the gap between germline ends came to 12 bases. CDR3 length: 14 amino acids. Germline-derived CDR1 and CDR2 are SGHVS and FNYEAQ. CDR3 in DNA: TGTGCCAGCAGCTTAGCGGGGGTGTCGAGTGAGCAGTTCTTC. Amino acid sequence: CASSLAGVSSEQFF.

This clonotype was seen at least ten times. This sequence joins TRBV29-1 and TRBJ1-1; D gene unclear. V dropped 7 bases and J dropped 1 base, with 10 bases sitting between them. The germline CDR1 and CDR2 sequences are SQVTM and ANQGSEA. The length of the CDR3 is 12 residues. The CDR3 DNA sequence: TGCAGCGCCCTGCCGGAGAACACTGAAGCTTTCTTT. This codes for CSALPENTEAFF.

This clonotype was seen ten or more times. CDR3 bases: TGTGCCAGCAGTTCCTTAGCGGGAGAGAGCGAGCAGTACTTC. As protein: CASSSLAGESEQYF. V usage is TRBV28 and J usage is TRBJ2-7; 9 bases map to TRBD2. The length of the CDR3 is 14 residues. Looked up from germline, CDR1 is MDHEN and CDR2 is SYDVKM. After removal of 4 bases from V and 6 bases from J, the junction contained 7 bases not matched to a gene.

This clonotype was counted at least ten times. This sequence joins TRBV29-1 and TRBJ2-1; 11 bases map to TRBD1. CDR3 length: 15 amino acids. V was clipped by 1 base and J by 4 bases; unmatched bases: 3. Germline CDR1 and CDR2: SQVTM and ANQGSEA. The CDR3 DNA sequence: TGCAGCGTTGAAGGGACAGGGGGCCGATACAATGAGCAGTTCTTC. Translated: CSVEGTGGRYNEQFF.

The table lists this clonotype with many counts. The V and J genes are TRBV7-2 and TRBJ2-3; no reliable D call. V was shortened by 5 bases and J by 5 bases, with 11 bases between the two germline ends. This CDR3 region has 13 residues. Germline V gene sequence: CDR1 SGHTA, CDR2 FQGNSA. The DNA for the CDR3 is TGTGCCAGCAGCCCGGCGTTTGGAGATACGCAGTATTTT. It translates to CASSPAFGDTQYF.

This clonotype showed up many times. The rearrangement joins TRBV12-3 or TRBV12-4 to TRBJ2-7; 9 bases are a match to TRBD1. There are 16 residues in the CDR3. Trimming took 2 bases from V and 3 from J; bases not matched to a gene: 8. The CDR3 nucleotides are TGTGCCAGCAGTTTACGGGGACAGGGATCCATCTACGAGCAGTACTTC. Translated: CASSLRGQGSIYEQYF.

This clonotype was seen repeatedly, ten times or more. The V call is TRBV29-1, the J call TRBJ2-5, with 7 bases matching TRBD2. Germline CDR1 reads SQVTM; CDR2 reads ANQGSEA. Losses at the gene ends were 2 bases for V and 5 bases for J; bases not matched to a gene: 2. The CDR3 runs 12 residues. In DNA, the CDR3 is TGCAGCGTTGAAACTAGCGCGGAGACCCAGTACTTC. Translating gives CSVETSAETQYF. The whole variable domain, filled in from reference TRBV29-1 and TRBJ2-5, reads SAVISQKPSRDICQRGTSLTIQCQVDSQVTMMFWYRQQPGQSLTLIATANQGSEATYESGFVIDKFPISRPNLTFSTLTVSNMSPEDSSIYLCSVETSAETQYFGPGTRLLVL.

The sample holds many counts of this clonotype. This chain connects TRBV5-1 to TRBJ2-1; 11 nucleotides line up with TRBD2. Germline CDR1 SGHRS, CDR2 YFSETQ. This CDR3 has 15 residues. V shed 2 bases and J 6 bases; nucleotides not matched to a gene: 4. Here the CDR3 DNA reads TGCGCCAGCAGCTTACCGACTAGCGGGATCAATGAGCAGTTCTTC. Its translation is CASSLPTSGINEQFF.

There are many counts of this clonotype. The chain couples TRBV5-1 to TRBJ2-1; no reliable D call. There are 12 residues in the CDR3. Germline V gene lookup returns CDR1 SGHRS and CDR2 YFSETQ. Trimming took off 0 bases at V and 9 bases at J, with 7 bases between the two ends. CDR3 sequence reads: CASSLEGPEQFF. Written as DNA, the CDR3 is TGCGCCAGCAGCTTGGAAGGGCCTGAGCAGTTCTTC.

This clonotype occurred many times. The rearrangement joins TRBV7-9 to TRBJ2-1; D is unclear. This CDR3 has 14 residues. The V gene's germline CDR1 is SEHNR and CDR2 FQNEAQ (reference sequence). V shed 5 bases and J shed 9 bases, with 17 bases lying between them. The CDR3 spells CASSRTGASIEQFF. The CDR3 region has the DNA TGTGCCAGCAGCCGAACTGGAGCCTCTATTGAGCAGTTCTTC.

This clonotype was seen repeatedly, ten times or more. The chain uses TRBV9 and TRBJ1-1, with D hard to call. V lost 0 bases to trimming and J lost 1 base, with 4 bases between them. The germline V gene has CDR1 SGDLS and CDR2 YYNGEE. There are 13 residues in the CDR3. The CDR3 DNA reads TGTGCCAGCAGCGTAGCCGGGAACACTGAAGCTTTCTTT. It translates to CASSVAGNTEAFF.

This clonotype occurred many times. The chain has TRBV20-1 and TRBJ2-2; D is unclear. Germline CDR1 is DFQATT and CDR2 is SNEGSKA (reference sequence). The CDR3 covers 13 residues. Trimming removed 3 bases from V and 0 bases from J, with 5 bases in between. The DNA for the CDR3 is TGCAGTGCTAGCTTTTCGAACACCGGGGAGCTGTTTTTT. This codes for CSASFSNTGELFF.

This clonotype has a count of ten or more. The chain has TRBV20-1 and TRBJ2-7, with 8 bases fitting TRBD2. The germline V gene has CDR1 DFQATT and CDR2 SNEGSKA (reference sequence). This CDR3 spans 13 amino acids. V was clipped by 5 bases and J by 5 bases; unmatched bases: 8. The CDR3 protein is CSAFPGTSNEQYF. CDR3 sequence (DNA): TGCAGTGCTTTCCCCGGGACTAGTAACGAGCAGTACTTC.

This clonotype was seen repeatedly, ten times or more. V is TRBV4-3 and J is TRBJ1-1; D is ambiguous. The germline V and J ends were trimmed by 1 base and 5 bases, with 11 bases remaining between them. This CDR3 comprises 14 residues. Germline values: CDR1 LGHNA, CDR2 YSLEER. CDR3 in amino acids: CASSQVGGSTEAFF. In DNA form, the CDR3 reads TGCGCCAGCAGCCAAGTGGGCGGGAGTACTGAAGCTTTCTTT.

Many counts were recorded for this clonotype. The genes are TRBV5-4 and TRBJ1-2, with a tentative D call TRBD1 (5 bases). The CDR3 is 13 amino acids. Per germline, CDR1 SGHNT and CDR2 YYREEE (reference sequence). V lost 0 bases and J 5 bases, leaving 8 bases between the germline ends. The CDR3 DNA sequence: TGTGCCAGCAGCTTGGCAGACAGTTATGGCTACACCTTC. Encoded protein: CASSLADSYGYTF.